These 26 T cell receptor beta chains came from one sample sequenced in a study of T cell repertoires in cytomegalovirus infection (dated by TCRdb to between 2018 and 2020). Instrument used: Illumina HiSeq 1500. TCRdb reprocessed the public reads (quality trimming at Q25 with fastp, clone calling with MiXCR) and kept in-frame beta chains. Each record represents a unique CDR3 protein, reported with the most common genes and DNA among its rows. This sample is represented by 750,000 to 900,000 distinct CDR3 sequences; 25% to 30% of them were singletons. The ten largest clones capture around 13% of the sample. Per the publication, the treatment or condition label means: in vitro stimulation with specific CMV peptide epitopes to enrich CMV-specific T cells. Their cognate antigens are unknown. The sequences come from cultured CD8+ T cells from PBMCs, collected from culture after CMV antigen stimulation. These receptors were obtained from a human donor in good health (CMV status not recorded). Some clones in this sample may be carry-over from other donors' samples.

The chain links TRBV4-1 to TRBJ2-1; D uncertain. The CDR3 runs 13 residues. Germline CDR1 and CDR2: MGHRA and YSYEKL. Trimming stripped 4 bases from V and 9 bases from J, with 13 bases between. This chain's CDR3 is CASSPALTFEQFF. The DNA of the CDR3 is TGCGCCAGCAGCCCAGCCCTCACTTTTGAGCAGTTCTTC.

This clonotype came up many times. This rearrangement joins TRBV7-9 to TRBJ1-6; no clear D gene. The CDR3 totals 11 residues. Germline assignment: CDR1 SEHNR and CDR2 FQNEAQ (reference sequence). Between the trimmed V and J ends, which lost 5 bases and 5 bases, there was a span of 1 base. In DNA, the CDR3 is TGTGCCAGCAGCCATAATTCACCCCTCCACTTT. It is translated as CASSHNSPLHF.

This clonotype showed up just a few times. The chain uses TRBV6-6 and TRBJ2-7; D is uncertain. Per the germline V gene, CDR1 is MNHNY and CDR2 is SVGAGI (reference sequence). CDR3 length equals 15 residues. Deletions cut 5 bases from V and 2 bases from J, with 16 bases between. The CDR3 DNA reads as TGTGCCAGCAGTCCGGTGGTAGTTAAGACCTACGAGCAGTACTTC. This gives the protein CASSPVVVKTYEQYF.

This clonotype was detected a few times. The CDR3 protein is CSASRSGANVLTF. CDR3 sequence (DNA): TGCAGTGCTAGTAGGTCCGGGGCCAACGTCCTGACTTTC. The chain recombines TRBV20-1 with TRBJ2-6; D not certain. CDR3 length: 13 residues. V lost 3 bases and J lost 4, with 7 bases in between. The V gene's germline CDR1 is DFQATT and CDR2 SNEGSKA (reference sequence).

The genes are TRBV27 and TRBJ2-3; unclear D gene. The germline V and J ends were trimmed by 2 bases and 5 bases, with 11 bases remaining between them. The length of the CDR3 is 14 residues. Germline lookup yields CDR1 MNHEY and CDR2 SMNVEV (reference sequence). The CDR3 DNA reads TGTGCCAGCAGTTTAATGCCCCGAGTAGATACGCAGTATTTT. It translates to CASSLMPRVDTQYF.

J is TRBJ2-1 and V is TRBV6-1, with 13 bases identical to TRBD2. The trim removed 4 bases at V and 5 bases at J, leaving 2 bases unmatched. Germline CDR1 reads MNHNS; CDR2 reads SASEGT. The length of the CDR3 is 15 residues. CDR3 in amino acids: CASSGTSGGHNEQFF. CDR3 DNA: TGTGCCAGCAGTGGGACTAGCGGGGGCCACAATGAGCAGTTCTTC.

This clonotype was seen ten or more times. The rearrangement joins TRBV27 to TRBJ2-1, with D maybe TRBD2 (5 bases). The CDR3 has 16 amino acids. The V gene lost 6 bases and the J gene lost 0 bases, with 15 bases spanning the gap. Per the germline V gene, CDR1 is MNHEY and CDR2 is SMNVEV (reference sequence). The CDR3 sequence is CASRLSLAGSYNEQFF. Here the CDR3 DNA reads TGTGCCAGCAGGCTATCGCTAGCAGGCTCCTACAATGAGCAGTTCTTC.

There are many counts of this clonotype. The chain joins TRBV12-3 or TRBV12-4 to TRBJ2-1, with D unresolved. The CDR3 has 13 residues. V was clipped by 1 base and J by 8 bases, with 9 bases between them. The CDR3 DNA reads as TGTGCCAGCAGTTTAGGGCTAGTACATGAGCAGTTCTTC. Protein: CASSLGLVHEQFF.

CDR3 protein: CASSLTMTGPTRNSPLHF. In DNA form, the CDR3 reads TGTGCCAGCAGCTTAACTATGACAGGACCCACCCGGAATTCACCCCTCCACTTT. The chain is built from TRBV7-6 and TRBJ1-6, with a possible D match to TRBD1 (6 bases). Trimming removed 2 bases at V and 7 bases at J, with 21 bases between. The CDR3 length is 18 residues. Germline assignment: CDR1 SGHVS and CDR2 FNYEAQ. The whole variable domain, filled in from reference TRBV7-6 and TRBJ1-6, reads GAGVSQSPRYKVTKRGQDVALRCDPISGHVSLYWYRQALGQGPEFLTYFNYEAQQDKSGLPNDRFSAERPEGSISTLTIQRTEQRDSAMYRCASSLTMTGPTRNSPLHFGNGTRLTVT.

In this sample, this clonotype turned up a few times. This chain joins TRBV19 and TRBJ1-1; 7 bases are a match to TRBD1. V lost 7 bases to trimming and J lost 11 bases; unmatched junction nucleotides: 7. The CDR3 totals 11 residues. Germline values: CDR1 LNHDA, CDR2 SQIVND (reference sequence). The CDR3 region is CASNAPGQAFF. The CDR3 DNA sequence: TGTGCCAGTAACGCGCCGGGACAGGCTTTCTTT. Supplemented by reference TRBV19 and TRBJ1-1, the full variable domain reads DGGITQSPKYLFRKEGQNVTLSCEQNLNHDAMYWYRQDPGQGLRLIYYSQIVNDFQKGDIAEGYSVSREKKESFPLTVTSAQKNPTAFYLCASNAPGQAFFGQGTRLTVV.

This rearrangement joins TRBV6-2 or TRBV6-3 to TRBJ2-1; the match to TRBD2 covers 14 bases. CDR3 size: 15 residues. Germline CDR1 is MNHEY and CDR2 is SVGEGT. V shed 2 bases, J shed 9 bases, and the junction held 3 bases outside the gene matches. CDR3 nucleotide sequence: TGTGCCAGCAGTTACGAGACTAGCGGGGGGGTTGAGCAGTTCTTC. Translation gives CASSYETSGGVEQFF.

The rearrangement uses TRBV7-2 and TRBJ2-3, with D possibly being TRBD2 (5 bases). V was shortened by 7 bases and J by 2 bases, with 19 bases between the two germline ends. The CDR3 spans 16 residues. Germline V gene data show CDR1 as SGHTA and CDR2 as FQGNSA. The CDR3 sequence is CASITGRTTTTDTQYF. The CDR3 DNA is TGTGCCAGCATTACGGGCCGGACGACTACCACAGATACGCAGTATTTT. The full variable domain, rest sourced from reference TRBV7-2 and TRBJ2-3, is GAGVSQSPSNKVTEKGKDVELRCDPISGHTALYWYRQSLGQGLEFLIYFQGNSAPDKSGLPSDRFSAERTGGSVSTLTIQRTQQEDSAVYLCASITGRTTTTDTQYFGPGTRLTVL.

This clonotype was picked up a small number of times. The chain recombines TRBV10-3 with TRBJ2-7, with a tentative D call TRBD2 (7 bases). Trimming removed 8 bases at V and 7 bases at J, with 18 bases between. The CDR3 runs 13 residues. CDR1 and CDR2 (germline): ENHRY, SYGVKD. CDR3 in amino acids: CAIGRGDTVEQYV. The DNA of the CDR3 is TGTGCCATCGGGAGGGGGGACACCGTGGAGCAGTACGTC.

The V call is TRBV7-2, the J call TRBJ2-7, with TRBD2 as a possible D gene (5 bases). The V gene's germline CDR1 is SGHTA and CDR2 FQGNSA. The V end lost 5 bases, the J end lost 2 bases, and 13 bases lay between the germline ends. The CDR3 sequence is 14 residues long. The CDR3 nucleotides read TGTGCCAGCAGCCGACCGGGGTATCCCTACGAGCAGTACTTC. Translating gives CASSRPGYPYEQYF.

This clonotype came up a few times. The chain combines TRBV7-6 with TRBJ2-1; 7 positions match TRBD1. CDR3 length: 15 residues. V lost 1 base to trimming and J lost 7 bases; unmatched junction nucleotides: 7. From germline, CDR1 is SGHVS and CDR2 FNYEAQ. CDR3 region: CASSLEGRGWNEQFF. The CDR3 DNA follows: TGTGCCAGCAGCTTAGAAGGCAGGGGGTGGAATGAGCAGTTCTTC.

The table lists this clonotype with a few counts. This rearrangement joins TRBV2 to TRBJ2-2; no definite D call. V lost 2 bases and J 9 bases, leaving 1 base between the germline ends. CDR3 size: 10 residues. Germline V gene lookup returns CDR1 SNHLY and CDR2 FYNNEI. CDR3 sequence: CASSERELFF. CDR3 nucleotides: TGTGCCAGCAGTGAAAGGGAGCTGTTTTTT.

This clonotype has only a few counts. This rearrangement joins TRBV24-1 to TRBJ2-3; D is tentatively TRBD1 or TRBD2 (5 bases each). V was cut by 2 bases and J by 6 bases, with 14 bases left in between. The CDR3 totals 15 residues. CDR1 is KGHDR, CDR2 SFDVKD, per germline. The CDR3 here is CATSDSSPGRDTQYF. DNA of the CDR3: TGTGCCACCAGTGATTCTAGCCCAGGGCGGGATACGCAGTATTTT.

The genes are TRBV6-1 and TRBJ2-7; 9 bases align to TRBD1. The CDR3 runs 16 residues. CDR1 MNHNS and CDR2 SASEGT come from the germline V gene. With V trimmed by 6 bases and J by 6 bases, 15 bases remained unmatched. DNA of the CDR3: TGTGCCAGCAGCTATTCTCCGGGACAGGGAGATATCGAGCAGTACTTC. Protein product: CASSYSPGQGDIEQYF.

In its sample, this clonotype was seen a few times. This rearrangement joins TRBV9 to TRBJ2-1; D is unresolved. Between the trimmed V and J ends, which lost 2 bases and 8 bases, there was a span of 8 bases. The CDR3 is 12 amino acids. CDR1 is SGDLS, CDR2 YYNGEE, per germline. The CDR3 DNA reads as TGTGCCAGCAGCGTTGGTGGCTATGAGCAGTTCTTC. This encodes CASSVGGYEQFF.

This clonotype has ten or more counts. The V gene is TRBV7-2, the J gene TRBJ2-6, with D uncertain. CDR3 size: 17 residues. Germline values: CDR1 SGHTA, CDR2 FQGNSA. The V gene lost 1 base and the J gene lost 2 bases, with 12 bases spanning the gap. This CDR3 is CASSLDSPRAGANVLTF. The CDR3 nucleotides are TGTGCCAGCAGCTTAGACAGCCCCCGCGCTGGGGCCAACGTCCTGACTTTC.

The chain employs TRBV6-1 and TRBJ2-7, with TRBD1 matching 8 bases. J gave up 4 bases and V 3 bases, and 11 bases lay outside the gene matches. Germline V gives CDR1 MNHNS, CDR2 SASEGT. The CDR3 runs 16 residues. CDR3 in amino acids: CASSEGSGGDHYEQYV. The CDR3 DNA follows: TGTGCCAGCAGTGAGGGCTCAGGGGGCGATCATTACGAGCAGTACGTC.

This clonotype was counted between two and nine times. The V gene is TRBV9, the J gene TRBJ1-3; D gene uncertain. Deletions cut 3 bases from V and 1 base from J, with 17 bases between. The germline V gene encodes CDR1 SGDLS and CDR2 YYNGEE. The CDR3 extends over 17 amino acids. CDR3 loop: CASSGNAYTASGNTIYF. CDR3 coding DNA: TGTGCCAGCAGCGGGAATGCCTATACCGCTTCTGGAAACACCATATATTTT.

For this clonotype: A much larger clone is a single base away; this may be a read error. The rearrangement links TRBV28 to TRBJ1-6; D not certain. V was cut by 5 bases and J by 5 bases, with 13 bases left in between. CDR3 length: 15 residues. CDR1 and CDR2 from the germline V gene are MDHEN and SYDVKM. CDR3: CASSPLMGDNSPLHF. CDR3 nucleotides: TGTGCCAGCAGTCCCCTAATGGGCGATAATTCACCCCTCCACTTT.

This chain links TRBV4-1 with TRBJ2-5; 13 bases fit TRBD2. This CDR3 has 20 residues. The germline CDR1 and CDR2 sequences are MGHRA and YSYEKL. The trim removed 1 base at V and 0 bases at J, leaving 11 bases unmatched. The chain's CDR3 is CASSQGEPGLAGPYQETQYF. CDR3 DNA sequence: TGCGCCAGCAGCCAAGGTGAACCGGGACTAGCGGGGCCCTACCAAGAGACCCAGTACTTC.

The genes are TRBV7-9 and TRBJ2-7, with TRBD1 matching 9 bases. Germline CDR1 is SEHNR and CDR2 is FQNEAQ (reference sequence). Trimming at V came to 3 bases and at J to 6 bases, leaving 15 bases not matched to a gene. CDR3 length: 17 residues. The CDR3 spells CASSFRDRDPRTGEQYF. DNA for the CDR3: TGTGCCAGCAGCTTCCGGGACAGGGACCCTCGGACGGGCGAGCAGTACTTC.

Here the CDR3 DNA reads TGTGCCAGCAGAGAGGACAGGAAGAACACTGAAGCTTTCTTT. Its translation is CASREDRKNTEAFF. This chain connects TRBV5-6 to TRBJ1-1; 7 bases match TRBD1. The CDR3 consists of 14 residues. The germline CDR1 and CDR2 sequences are SGHDT and YYEEEE. V was pared by 5 bases and J by 1 base, with 5 bases of the junction left unmatched.